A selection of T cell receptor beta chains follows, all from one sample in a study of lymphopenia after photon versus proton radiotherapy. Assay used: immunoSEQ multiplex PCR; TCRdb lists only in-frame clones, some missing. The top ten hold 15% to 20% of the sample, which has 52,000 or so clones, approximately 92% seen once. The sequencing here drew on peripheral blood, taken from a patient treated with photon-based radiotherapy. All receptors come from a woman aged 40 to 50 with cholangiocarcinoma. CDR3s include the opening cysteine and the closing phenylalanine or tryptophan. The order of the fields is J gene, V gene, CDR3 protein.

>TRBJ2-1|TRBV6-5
CASSYSGLASGEQFF
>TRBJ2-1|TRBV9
CASSPGLSVEQFF
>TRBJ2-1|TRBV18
CASSQNPGVGQFF
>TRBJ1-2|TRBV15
CATSRGFIDYGYTF
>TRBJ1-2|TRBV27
CASSSAGTGSNGYTF
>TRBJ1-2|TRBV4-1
CASSQESIGNYGYTF
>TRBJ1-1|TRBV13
CASSPGTVFGNTEAFF
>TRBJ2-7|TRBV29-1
CSVGGRLHYEQYF
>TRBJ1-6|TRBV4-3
CASSQDIFTGNSPLHF
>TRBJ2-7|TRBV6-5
CASRAGQGVYEQYF
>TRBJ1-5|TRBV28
CASSLSQGSQPQHF
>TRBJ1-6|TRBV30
CAWSEVSGSRSPLHF
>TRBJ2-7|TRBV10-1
CASSESAQGPYEQYF
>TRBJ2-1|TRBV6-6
CASRGRLAGSYNEQFF
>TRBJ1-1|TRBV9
CASSGGRSNTEAFF
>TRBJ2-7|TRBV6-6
CASSPDRAYEQYF
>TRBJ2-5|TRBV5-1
CASSQDRVETQYF
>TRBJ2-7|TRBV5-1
CASSLDGTYEQYF
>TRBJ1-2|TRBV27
CASTRGQGDGYTF
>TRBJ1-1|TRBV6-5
CASSSPGGTEAFF
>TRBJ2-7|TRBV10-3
CAISEVHEQYF
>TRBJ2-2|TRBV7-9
CASSLAGGRGTGELFF
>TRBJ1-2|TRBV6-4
CASSRGAGEVYGYTF
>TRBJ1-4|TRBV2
CASSEIRGEKLFF
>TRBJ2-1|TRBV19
CASSIYNLFYNEQFF
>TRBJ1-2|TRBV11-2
CASSLGSASSDLAYGYTF
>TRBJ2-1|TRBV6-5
CASSSAPGRAEQFF
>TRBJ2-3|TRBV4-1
CASRAPGRGTDTQYF
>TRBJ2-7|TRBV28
CATTWSARGDYEQYF
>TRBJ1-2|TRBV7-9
CASSFRTGGLGGYGYTF
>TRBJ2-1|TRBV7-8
CASSSVAGGSYNEQFF
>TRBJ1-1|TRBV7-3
CASSLTRDTEAFF
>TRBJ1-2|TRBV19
CASKVEGNYGYTF
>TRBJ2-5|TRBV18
CASSTDLAETQYF